The present T cell receptor (beta chain) was sequenced within a study of cytomegalovirus exposure and HLA in healthy donors. Study-level points and caveats: Clonal expansion was found to be greater in HLA-associated TCR beta chains than in equally common others in a later analysis.

This clone was picked up a small number of times. What it binds is unknown. The PCR employed 60 Vbeta primers together with 13 Jbeta primers. The data were produced by immunoSEQ multiplex PCR, yet TCRdb's version contains in-frame clones alone and is incomplete. Of tens of thousands of clones listed, approximately 69% are singletons. V was clipped by 0 bases and J by 7 bases; unmatched bases: 6. Germline V gene data show CDR1 as SGHRS and CDR2 as YFSETQ. CDR3 size: 15 residues. Sequenced material: PBMCs. The chain uses TRBV5-1 and TRBJ1-4; 7 bases line up with TRBD1. The receptor was derived from a boy between 5 and 17 years old in good health and CMV-seropositive. CDR3 coding DNA: TGCGCCAGCAGCTTGGCAGGGGGGTCGGGTGAAAAACTGTTTTTT. It specifies CASSLAGGSGEKLFF.